These 9 T cell receptor beta chains were all obtained from the same sample, sequenced in a study of shared clonotypes between healthy human individuals. In the naive CD8 group, cells lacked CD45RO and were positively selected for CCR7, so terminally differentiated effector memory CD45RA+ cells were left out. Profiling relied on immunoSEQ multiplex PCR, and the TCRdb table lists in-frame clones only, not all of them. The sample lists more than 2 million clones; roughly 95% were seen once. The sequenced material came from naive CD8+ T cells sorted from blood. The source of these receptors is a young man in good health.

This clone was seen once. This sequence joins TRBV27 and TRBJ2-1; the D gene is possibly TRBD2 (5 bases). The V gene's germline CDR1 is MNHEY and CDR2 SMNVEV (reference sequence). The CDR3 consists of 15 residues. Trimming took off 9 bases at V and 8 bases at J, with 23 bases between the two ends. CDR3 DNA sequence: TGTGCCAGTAAGAGAGGCAGCGGCCTAATTCATGAGCAGTTCTTC. This encodes CASKRGSGLIHEQFF.

This chain links TRBV27 with TRBJ2-1; 9 nucleotides line up with TRBD1. Trimming took 6 bases from V and 6 from J; bases not matched to a gene: 9. Germline CDR1 reads MNHEY; CDR2 reads SMNVEV (reference sequence). The CDR3 consists of 15 residues. CDR3 coding DNA: TGTGCCAGCAGGACCACAGGGGGCTTCTTCAATGAGCAGTTCTTC. Translated: CASRTTGGFFNEQFF.

The rearrangement joins TRBV10-1 to TRBJ1-5; unclear D gene. This CDR3 is 16 amino acids long. V lost 1 base and J 5 bases, leaving 15 bases between the germline ends. Germline V CDR1 and CDR2: WNHNN, SYGVQD (reference sequence). The CDR3 DNA reads TGCGCCAGCAGTGAGTGTCGAAAAGCGCCCCATCAGCCCCAGCATTTT. Translation: CASSECRKAPHQPQHF.

The rearrangement links TRBV4-1 to TRBJ1-1; D not certain. Trimming cost V 4 bases and J 4 bases, with 10 bases left between them. Germline values: CDR1 MGHRA, CDR2 YSYEKL. This CDR3 has 13 amino acids. DNA for the CDR3: TGCGCCAGCAGCCTCGGGCCCCGCACTGAAGCTTTCTTT. This codes for CASSLGPRTEAFF.

The V and J genes are TRBV28 and TRBJ2-7; 12 bases agree with TRBD1. Per the germline V gene, CDR1 is MDHEN and CDR2 is SYDVKM. The V and J ends lost 4 bases and 7 bases, in that order; junction bases with no gene match: 14. The CDR3 sequence is 17 residues long. This chain's CDR3 is CASSSPLPGQGALEQYF. The DNA for the CDR3 is TGTGCCAGCAGTTCACCCCTACCGGGACAGGGGGCGTTAGAGCAGTACTTC.

V and J are TRBV9 and TRBJ2-4, with D possibly matching TRBD2 (5 bases). The V end was cut by 0 bases, the J end by 8 bases, with 15 bases between. This CDR3 comprises 15 residues. The V gene's germline CDR1 is SGDLS and CDR2 YYNGEE. The DNA for the CDR3 is TGTGCCAGCAGCGTAGAAGGACTCGCCGGTGACATTCAGTACTTC. It encodes CASSVEGLAGDIQYF.

The CDR3 nucleotides read TGTGCCAGCAGTTTGGGTCCGGGACCTTCGGTTGAAGACACTGAAGCTTTCTTT. Translation gives CASSLGPGPSVEDTEAFF. The rearrangement links TRBV28 to TRBJ1-1, with a tentative D call TRBD1 (5 bases). CDR3 length equals 18 residues. Germline lookup yields CDR1 MDHEN and CDR2 SYDVKM. Trimming took off 3 bases at V and 3 bases at J, with 23 bases between the two ends.

The chain has TRBV15 and TRBJ2-3; D is undetermined. In germline, CDR1 is LNHNV, CDR2 YYDKDF (reference sequence). This CDR3 comprises 16 residues. V lost 1 base, J lost 3 bases, and 14 bases lay in between. CDR3 DNA: TGTGCCACCAGCAGAGGAAACCGTCCCATTACAGATACGCAGTATTTT. It specifies CATSRGNRPITDTQYF.

In its sample, this clone was seen a few times. Additional DNA sequences in this sample encode the identical CDR3. V is TRBV2 and J is TRBJ1-5; D may be TRBD1 (5 bases). Trimming stripped 3 bases from V and 0 bases from J, with 6 bases between. Germline CDR1 SNHLY, CDR2 FYNNEI. The CDR3 sequence is 14 residues long. The CDR3, as DNA: TGTGCCAGCAGTGAGGGGGGTAGCAATCAGCCCCAGCATTTT. This encodes CASSEGGSNQPQHF. The full variable domain, with the rest looked up from reference TRBV2 and TRBJ1-5, is EPEVTQTPSHQVTQMGQEVILRCVPISNHLYFYWYRQILGQKVEFLVSFYNNEISEKSEIFDDQFSVERPDGSNFTLKIRSTKLEDSAMYFCASSEGGSNQPQHFGDGTRLSIL.